Below are 12 T cell receptor beta chains sequenced from a single sample in a study of vaccination and CD4 T cells after COVID-19. Noted treatment: roughly 10-day PBMC culture with coronavirus spike peptide pools or control peptides (ViraFEST assay). Scientists ran DNA taken from cultured CD4+ T cells through the Oncomine TCR Beta short-read assay for sequencing. TCRdb re-called the PCR reads through MiXCR, storing one row per CDR3 protein. Counted here are thousands of distinct CDR3 sequences, 44% occurring once; the ten biggest clones make up 47%. Their antigens remain unidentified. Sequenced sample: CD4+ T cells from blood, cultured in vitro. These receptors came from a human donor who had recovered from COVID-19.

A single count supports this clonotype. The V and J genes are TRBV11-3 and TRBJ2-1; TRBD1 matches at 10 bases. J was trimmed by 14 bases and V by 2 bases; bases with no gene match: 6. Looked up from germline, CDR1 is SGHNT and CDR2 is YENEEA. This CDR3 contains 13 residues. CDR3: CASSLTPGTGEFF. The DNA of the CDR3 is TGTGCCAGCAGCTTAACCCCCGGGACAGGGGAGTTCTTC.

This chain connects TRBV6-5 to TRBJ2-6; D possibly corresponds to TRBD2 (5 bases). The CDR3 runs to 16 residues. Germline-derived CDR1 and CDR2 are MNHEY and SVGAGI. Between the trimmed V and J ends, which lost 2 bases and 1 base, there was a span of 9 bases. CDR3 loop: CASSYSWESGANVLTF. The CDR3 DNA follows: TGTGCCAGCAGTTACAGTTGGGAGTCTGGGGCCAACGTCCTGACTTTC.

This clonotype was seen a handful of times. Here the CDR3 reads CASSYLGGNGYTF. The CDR3 coding sequence is TGTGCCAGCAGCTATCTGGGGGGAAATGGCTACACCTTC. The chain combines TRBV5-6 with TRBJ1-2; maybe TRBD1 (5 bases). The germline V and J ends were trimmed by 3 bases and 6 bases, with 12 bases remaining between them. This CDR3 comprises 13 residues. Looked up from germline, CDR1 is SGHDT and CDR2 is YYEEEE. Together with reference TRBV5-6 and TRBJ1-2, the CDR3 gives the full variable domain: DAGVTQSPTHLIKTRGQQVTLRCSPKSGHDTVSWYQQALGQGPQFIFQYYEEEERQRGNFPDRFSGHQFPNYSSELNVNALLLGDSALYLCASSYLGGNGYTFGSGTRLTVV.

In its sample, this clonotype was seen a few times. CDR3 amino acids: CSATGLAVYEQYF. The CDR3 DNA follows: TGCAGTGCTACGGGACTAGCGGTTTACGAGCAGTACTTC. The rearrangement links TRBV20-1 to TRBJ2-7; 11 nucleotides align to TRBD2. The junction had 3 bases not matched to a gene; V was cut back by 4 bases and J by 4 bases. The CDR3 extends over 13 amino acids. Germline CDR1 is DFQATT and CDR2 is SNEGSKA (reference sequence).

The rearrangement joins TRBV20-1 to TRBJ1-1, with D tentatively TRBD1 (5 bases). CDR1 DFQATT and CDR2 SNEGSKA come from the germline V gene (reference sequence). V gave up 1 base and J gave up 5 bases, with 8 bases separating them. The CDR3 totals 12 residues. As DNA, the CDR3 is TGCAGTGCTAGAGCTGGGGGAACTGAAGCTTTCTTT. Encoded protein: CSARAGGTEAFF.

The V and J genes are TRBV20-1 and TRBJ2-7, with 9 bases lining up with TRBD2. V was pared by 3 bases and J by 0 bases, with 3 bases of the junction left unmatched. The CDR3 is 14 amino acids. Per the germline V gene, CDR1 is DFQATT and CDR2 is SNEGSKA (reference sequence). The chain's CDR3 is CSASRTSDSYEQYF. CDR3 nucleotides: TGCAGTGCTAGCCGGACTAGCGACTCCTACGAGCAGTACTTC.

The chain carries TRBV5-8 and TRBJ1-1; D gene unclear. The CDR3 is 14 residues long. CDR1 and CDR2 (germline): SGHTS, YDEGEE. Trimming took off 5 bases at V and 7 bases at J, with 18 bases between the two ends. CDR3 nucleotide sequence: TGTGCCAGCAGGACCCCCGGGAAAACCCTTGAAGCTTTCTTT. This encodes CASRTPGKTLEAFF.

V and J are TRBV12-3 or TRBV12-4 and TRBJ2-1, with 12 nucleotides matching TRBD2. The CDR3 length is 17 residues. V was pared by 7 bases and J by 0 bases, with 7 bases of the junction left unmatched. The CDR3, as DNA: TGTGCCAGCACCCTAGGACTAGCGGGGATCTCCTACAATGAGCAGTTCTTC. Its translation: CASTLGLAGISYNEQFF.

The chain combines TRBV2 with TRBJ1-2; no firm D call. Between the trimmed V and J ends, which lost 2 bases and 5 bases, there was a span of 9 bases. Germline assignment: CDR1 SNHLY and CDR2 FYNNEI. This CDR3 is 13 amino acids long. The CDR3 region is CASSENTEYGYTF. In DNA, the CDR3 is TGTGCCAGCAGTGAAAACACTGAGTATGGCTACACCTTC.

The chain joins TRBV28 to TRBJ2-7; unclear D gene. The CDR3 length is 12 residues. CDR1 and CDR2 (germline): MDHEN, SYDVKM. The V end lost 7 bases, the J end lost 5 bases, and 12 bases lay between the germline ends. The CDR3 DNA follows: TGTGCCAGCACCATATCCCCCCACGAGCAGTACTTC. This codes for CASTISPHEQYF.

In this sample, this clonotype turned up a few times. The chain employs TRBV4-1 and TRBJ1-5, with a tentative D call TRBD1 (5 bases). Trimming removed 3 bases from V and 4 bases from J, with 13 bases in between. The germline gives CDR1 MGHRA, CDR2 YSYEKL. The CDR3 has 15 amino acids. CDR3 amino acids: CASSHAGTINQPQHF. The CDR3, as DNA: TGCGCCAGCAGCCATGCTGGGACCATTAATCAGCCCCAGCATTTT.

This clonotype counts as medium-sized (0.01 to 0.1%). The V gene is TRBV12-3 or TRBV12-4, the J gene TRBJ1-6; perhaps TRBD1 as D (6 bases). This CDR3 has 14 residues. Trimming removed 6 bases at V and 14 bases at J, with 20 bases between. CDR3 nucleotides: TGTGCCAGCAGCCCCGACAGGCCCTGGGCCGCCCTCCACTTT. It is translated as CASSPDRPWAALHF.